This entry describes one T cell receptor (beta chain). Its specificity is not known. These data belong to a study of shared clonotypes between healthy human individuals. Negatively enriched CD4+ T cells were divided by CD45RA into naive and memory. The CDR3 is made up of 14 amino acids. Germline loops: CDR1 MNHEY, CDR2 SMNVEV (reference sequence). V was cut by 5 bases and J by 8 bases, with 15 bases left in between. Regarding the study as a whole: Non-shared clonotypes were found to have lower generation probabilities than the clonotypes that were shared by all four of the sorted-subset donors.

This was a deep-level run. Every subset's genomic DNA went evenly onto several immunoSEQ plates. Sequencing was performed with immunoSEQ multiplex PCR; in TCRdb, only in-frame clones are kept and a portion is missing. Among millions of clones listed, over 85% were seen once. Sequencing was carried out using naive CD4+ T cells sorted from blood. Stated subset: CD45RA+ positively selected. This chain connects TRBV27 to TRBJ1-4, with D perhaps TRBD1 (5 bases). This clonotype was sampled from a man between 18 and 29 years old in good health. Written as DNA, the CDR3 is TGTGCCAGCAGTCTGGGACGGCGGGTGGAAAAACTGTTTTTT. Translated, it gives CASSLGRRVEKLFF.